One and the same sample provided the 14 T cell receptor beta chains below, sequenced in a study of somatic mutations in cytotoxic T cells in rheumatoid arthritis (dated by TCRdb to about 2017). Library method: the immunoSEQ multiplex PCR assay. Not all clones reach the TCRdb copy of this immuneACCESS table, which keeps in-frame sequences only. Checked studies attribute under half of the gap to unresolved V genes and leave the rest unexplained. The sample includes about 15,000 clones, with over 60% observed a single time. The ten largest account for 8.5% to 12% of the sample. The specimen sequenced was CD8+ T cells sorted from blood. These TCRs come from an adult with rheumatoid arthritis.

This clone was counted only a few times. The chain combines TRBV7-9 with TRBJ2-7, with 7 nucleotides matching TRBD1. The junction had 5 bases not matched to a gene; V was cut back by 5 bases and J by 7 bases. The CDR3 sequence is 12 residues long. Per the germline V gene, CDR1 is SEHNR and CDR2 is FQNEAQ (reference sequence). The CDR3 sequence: CASSPGQLEQYF. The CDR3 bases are TGTGCCAGCAGCCCGGGACAGCTTGAGCAGTACTTC.

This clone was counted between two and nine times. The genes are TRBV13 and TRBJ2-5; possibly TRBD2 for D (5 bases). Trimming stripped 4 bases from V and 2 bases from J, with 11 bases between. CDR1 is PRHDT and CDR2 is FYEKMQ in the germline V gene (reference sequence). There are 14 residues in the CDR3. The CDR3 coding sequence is TGTGCCAGCAGCTCAAGGACTTTTCAAGAGACCCAGTACTTC. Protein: CASSSRTFQETQYF.

The DNA for the CDR3 is TGTGCCAGCAGTGATGGGGGCGCCGCCATGGGTGGCTACACCTTC. It is translated as CASSDGGAAMGGYTF. The chain recombines TRBV6-1 with TRBJ1-2; tentative D call: TRBD1 (6 bases). V lost 3 bases and J lost 7, with 18 bases in between. The CDR3 covers 15 residues. In germline, CDR1 is MNHNS, CDR2 SASEGT.

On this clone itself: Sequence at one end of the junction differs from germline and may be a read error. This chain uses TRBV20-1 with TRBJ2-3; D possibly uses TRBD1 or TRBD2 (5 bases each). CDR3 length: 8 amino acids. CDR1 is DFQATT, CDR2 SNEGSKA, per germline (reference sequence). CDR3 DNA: TGCAGTGCCCCGGGACCTACTTTT. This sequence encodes CSAPGPTF.

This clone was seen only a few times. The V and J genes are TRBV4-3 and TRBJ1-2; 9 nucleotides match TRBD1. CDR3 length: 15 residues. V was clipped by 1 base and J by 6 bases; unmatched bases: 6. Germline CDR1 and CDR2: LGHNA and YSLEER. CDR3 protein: CASSQGIGTGNGYTF. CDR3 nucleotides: TGCGCCAGCAGCCAAGGAATCGGGACAGGGAATGGCTACACCTTC.

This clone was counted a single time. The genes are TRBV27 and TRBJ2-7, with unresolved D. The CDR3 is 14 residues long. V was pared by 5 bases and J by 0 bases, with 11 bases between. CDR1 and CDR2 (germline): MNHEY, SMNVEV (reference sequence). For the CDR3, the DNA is TGTGCCAGCAGTCTACACGCGCGCTCCTACGAGCAGTACTTC. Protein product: CASSLHARSYEQYF.

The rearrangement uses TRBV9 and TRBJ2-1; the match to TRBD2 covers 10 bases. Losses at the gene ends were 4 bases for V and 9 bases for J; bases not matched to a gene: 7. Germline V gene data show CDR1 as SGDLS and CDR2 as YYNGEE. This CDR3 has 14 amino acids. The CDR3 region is CASSTSRLAGEQFF. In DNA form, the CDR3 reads TGTGCCAGCAGCACTTCCAGACTAGCGGGTGAGCAGTTCTTC. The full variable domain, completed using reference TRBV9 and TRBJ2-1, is DSGVTQTPKHLITATGQRVTLRCSPRSGDLSVYWYQQSLDQGLQFLIQYYNGEERAKGNILERFSAQQFPDLHSELNLSSLELGDSALYFCASSTSRLAGEQFFGPGTRLTVL.

CDR3 protein: CASSVGGDSYEQYF. The CDR3 DNA reads as TGTGCCAGCAGCGTAGGCGGAGACTCCTACGAGCAGTACTTC. The chain combines TRBV9 with TRBJ2-7; D gene ambiguous. CDR1 SGDLS and CDR2 YYNGEE come from the germline V gene. This CDR3 spans 14 amino acids. Trimming shortened V by 0 bases and J by 0 bases, and 7 bases separated the two germline ends.

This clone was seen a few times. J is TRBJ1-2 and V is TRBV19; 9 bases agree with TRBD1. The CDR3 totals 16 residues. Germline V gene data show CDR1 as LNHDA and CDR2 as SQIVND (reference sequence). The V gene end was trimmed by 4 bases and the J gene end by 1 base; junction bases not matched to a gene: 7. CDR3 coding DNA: TGTGCCAGTAGTAAGCCCGGACAGGGGAGTAACTATGGCTACACCTTC. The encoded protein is CASSKPGQGSNYGYTF.

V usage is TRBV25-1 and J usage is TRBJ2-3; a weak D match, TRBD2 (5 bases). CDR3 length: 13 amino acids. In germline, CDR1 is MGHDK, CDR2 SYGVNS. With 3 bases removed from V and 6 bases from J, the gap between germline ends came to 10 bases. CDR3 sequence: CASSEIRGDTQYF. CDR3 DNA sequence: TGTGCCAGCAGTGAGATACGAGGGGATACGCAGTATTTT.

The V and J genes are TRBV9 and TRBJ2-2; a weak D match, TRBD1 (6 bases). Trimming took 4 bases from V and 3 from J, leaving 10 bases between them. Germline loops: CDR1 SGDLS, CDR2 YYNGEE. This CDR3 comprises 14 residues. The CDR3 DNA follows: TGTGCCAGCAGCACGGCAGGGGACACCGGGGAGCTGTTTTTT. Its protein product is CASSTAGDTGELFF.

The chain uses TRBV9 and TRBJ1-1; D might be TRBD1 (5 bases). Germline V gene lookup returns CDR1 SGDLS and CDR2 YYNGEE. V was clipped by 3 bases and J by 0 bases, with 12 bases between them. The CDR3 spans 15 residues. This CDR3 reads CASSGGNGMNTEAFF. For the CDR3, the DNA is TGTGCCAGCAGCGGGGGCAACGGGATGAACACTGAAGCTTTCTTT. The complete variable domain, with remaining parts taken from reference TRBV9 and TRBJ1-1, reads DSGVTQTPKHLITATGQRVTLRCSPRSGDLSVYWYQQSLDQGLQFLIQYYNGEERAKGNILERFSAQQFPDLHSELNLSSLELGDSALYFCASSGGNGMNTEAFFGQGTRLTVV.

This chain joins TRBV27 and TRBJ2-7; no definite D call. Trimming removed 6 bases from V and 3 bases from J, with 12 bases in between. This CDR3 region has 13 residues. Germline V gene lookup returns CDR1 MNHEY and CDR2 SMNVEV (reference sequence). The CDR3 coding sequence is TGTGCCAGCAGCATGGGTGTCGGCTACGAGCAGTACTTC. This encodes CASSMGVGYEQYF.

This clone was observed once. CDR3: CAWSVSGNGELFF. Here the CDR3 DNA reads TGTGCCTGGAGTGTAAGTGGAAACGGGGAGCTGTTTTTT. This chain uses TRBV30 with TRBJ2-2; no clear D gene. Germline V CDR1 and CDR2: GTSNPN, SVGIG (reference sequence). The germline V and J ends were trimmed by 0 bases and 7 bases, with 9 bases remaining between them. This CDR3 is 13 amino acids long.